The clone carrying this TCR beta chain was seen a few times. The sample is drawn from a study of T cell repertoires in cytomegalovirus infection. TCRdb fed the reads into MiXCR, producing one record per CDR3 protein. The data contain 160,000 or so distinct CDR3 sequences, 17% of them seen just once; the ten biggest clones take up approximately 19%. The sequence came from a human donor in good health (CMV status not recorded). Some clones in this sample may be carry-over from other donors' samples. The sample was CD8+ T cells from PBMCs.

Written as DNA, the CDR3 is TGCGCCAGCAGTGTTCCGGGACGGACGACCAACCCGAACACCGGGGAGCTGTTTTTT. Its protein is CASSVPGRTTNPNTGELFF. The chain has TRBV23-1 and TRBJ2-2, with D perhaps being TRBD1 or TRBD2 (5 bases each). TRBV23-1 is noted as an ORF with a role that remains uncertain. The V end lost 5 bases, the J end lost 0 bases, and 22 bases lay between the germline ends. The CDR3 has 19 residues.